The present T cell receptor beta chain was sequenced within a study of T cell repertoires in cytomegalovirus infection. As for the study in general: The public TCR beta signatures pointed to both CMV infection and matching HLA type. Overall study results and limits: The response measured ex vivo was dominated by TCR beta clonotypes (HLA-C-restricted and CMV-specific). The cumulative frequency of public TCR beta families distinguished individuals who carried CMV together with the relevant HLA.

V was pared by 10 bases and J by 8 bases, with 24 bases of the junction left unmatched. This CDR3 has 18 amino acids. Germline CDR1 reads MNHEY; CDR2 reads SVGEGT. TCRdb re-derived calls from the reads in MiXCR, one entry per CDR3 protein. The sample consists of some 480,000 distinct CDR3 sequences, about 33% of them appearing once. This clonotype was picked up a small number of times. Its antigen is not known. The clonotype originates from a human donor in good health (CMV status not recorded). Some clones in this sample may be carry-over from other donors' samples. The sample consisted of cultured PBMCs, taken from culture after CMV antigen stimulation. J is TRBJ2-1 and V is TRBV6-2 or TRBV6-3; 9 positions match TRBD1. CDR3 residues: CATFTGGSGLSFRDEQFF. As DNA, the CDR3 is TGTGCCACCTTTACAGGGGGCTCGGGGCTCTCCTTCCGGGATGAGCAGTTCTTC.